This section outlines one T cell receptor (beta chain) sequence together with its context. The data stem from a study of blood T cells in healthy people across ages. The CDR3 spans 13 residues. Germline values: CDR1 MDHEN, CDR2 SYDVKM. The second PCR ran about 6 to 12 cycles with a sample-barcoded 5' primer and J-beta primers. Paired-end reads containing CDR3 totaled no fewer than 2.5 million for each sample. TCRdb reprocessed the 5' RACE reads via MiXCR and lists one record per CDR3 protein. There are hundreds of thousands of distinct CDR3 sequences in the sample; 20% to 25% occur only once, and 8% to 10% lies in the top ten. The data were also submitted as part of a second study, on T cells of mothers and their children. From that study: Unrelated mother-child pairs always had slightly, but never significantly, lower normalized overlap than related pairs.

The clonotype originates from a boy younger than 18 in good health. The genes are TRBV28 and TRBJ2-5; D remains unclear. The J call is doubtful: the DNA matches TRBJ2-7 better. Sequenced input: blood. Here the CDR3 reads CASSSPTVYEQYF. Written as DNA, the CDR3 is TGTGCCAGCAGTAGTCCGACGGTCTACGAGCAGTACTTC.